The rows below give T cell receptor beta chains drawn from one sample of a study of post-analysis software for immune sequencing data. TCRdb re-analysed the PCR reads in MiXCR, keeping a single row per CDR3 protein. The data show hundreds of thousands of distinct CDR3 sequences, 25% to 30% seen once. The sample consisted of blood. These receptors all come from a girl aged 5 to 17 with multiple sclerosis. Both conserved end residues are part of each CDR3. Each record gives: CDR3 protein, V gene, J gene, clone size. Clone size, where shown, is once, few, many, or a class for clones that have expanded.

CDR3aa: CASSRTHEQYF
v_gene: TRBV12-3/TRBV12-4
j_gene: TRBJ2-7
abundance: .

CDR3aa: CASSGGSGTNEKLFF
v_gene: TRBV2
j_gene: TRBJ1-4
abundance: .

CDR3aa: CASSARDRGSDTQYF
v_gene: TRBV27
j_gene: TRBJ2-3
abundance: .

CDR3aa: CASSLEGLAGVAKNIQYF
v_gene: TRBV7-2
j_gene: TRBJ2-4
abundance: few

CDR3aa: CSASRGNEQFF
v_gene: TRBV20-1
j_gene: TRBJ2-1
abundance: few

CDR3aa: CASCNRGTEAFF
v_gene: TRBV12-3/TRBV12-4
j_gene: TRBJ1-1
abundance: few

CDR3aa: CASSYLRGNEKLFF
v_gene: TRBV6-6
j_gene: TRBJ1-4
abundance: .

CDR3aa: CASSIPGQGASGYTF
v_gene: TRBV19
j_gene: TRBJ1-2
abundance: .

CDR3aa: CASSALAGRTDTQYF
v_gene: TRBV9
j_gene: TRBJ2-3
abundance: .

CDR3aa: CASSGGRQTYEQYF
v_gene: TRBV7-2
j_gene: TRBJ2-7
abundance: .

CDR3aa: CASSQVAGGHGYEQYF
v_gene: TRBV3-1
j_gene: TRBJ2-7
abundance: few

CDR3aa: CASSSAGLREQFF
v_gene: TRBV12-3/TRBV12-4
j_gene: TRBJ2-1
abundance: .

CDR3aa: CASSFGGENIQYF
v_gene: TRBV7-9
j_gene: TRBJ2-4
abundance: once

CDR3aa: CASSELPRAGTRPPQYF
v_gene: TRBV9
j_gene: TRBJ2-5
abundance: .

CDR3aa: CASSFGLASDEQFF
v_gene: TRBV27
j_gene: TRBJ2-1
abundance: few

CDR3aa: CAISDASGSETQYF
v_gene: TRBV10-3
j_gene: TRBJ2-5
abundance: few

CDR3aa: CASSVDGENEKLFF
v_gene: TRBV6-6
j_gene: TRBJ1-4
abundance: .

CDR3aa: CAISESGQGFDEQYF
v_gene: TRBV10-3
j_gene: TRBJ2-7
abundance: many

CDR3aa: CASSRTSSTDTQYF
v_gene: TRBV6-5
j_gene: TRBJ2-3
abundance: few

CDR3aa: CASSFAGGANQPQHF
v_gene: TRBV28
j_gene: TRBJ1-5
abundance: .

CDR3aa: CAISESGVVRINQETQYF
v_gene: TRBV10-3
j_gene: TRBJ2-5
abundance: many

CDR3aa: CASSFPSEEQYF
v_gene: TRBV6-6
j_gene: TRBJ2-7
abundance: few

CDR3aa: CSARDWTGNIQYF
v_gene: TRBV20-1
j_gene: TRBJ2-4
abundance: many

CDR3aa: CSAIFGTDTQYF
v_gene: TRBV20-1
j_gene: TRBJ2-3
abundance: .

CDR3aa: CASSPRRPDSWGKQETQYF
v_gene: TRBV27
j_gene: TRBJ2-5
abundance: few

CDR3aa: CASSKALVGFYNRRDTEAFF
v_gene: TRBV21-1
j_gene: TRBJ1-1
abundance: .